Sequencing of this T cell receptor (beta chain) was carried out in a study of blood T cell repertoires in COVID-19. CDR1 is LNHDA and CDR2 is SQIVND in the germline V gene (reference sequence). With V trimmed by 1 base and J by 5 bases, 0 bases remained unmatched. The CDR3 sequence is 14 residues long. Assay used: immunoSEQ multiplex PCR; TCRdb lists only in-frame clones, some missing. There are roughly 520,000 clones in the sample; 85% to 90% occur only once, and over 1.5% lies in the top ten. This TCR was recovered from a middle-aged woman who had recovered from COVID-19. Material for sequencing was PBMCs or T cells enriched from blood (not recorded which). The V and J genes are TRBV19 and TRBJ2-3, with TRBD1 identical over 10 bases. The CDR3 nucleotides are TGTGCCAGTAGTATAGGGACAGGGGGAGATACGCAGTATTTT. It translates to CASSIGTGGDTQYF.